The text below deals with one T cell receptor beta chain. These data are taken from a study of T cell repertoires in cytomegalovirus infection. The length of the CDR3 is 15 residues. CDR1 and CDR2 (germline): SGHTA, FQGNSA. With V trimmed by 4 bases and J by 9 bases, 3 bases remained unmatched. TCRdb used MiXCR to reprocess the reads, holding one entry per CDR3 protein. The sample lists about 180,000 distinct CDR3 sequences; about 15% were seen once. The chain links TRBV7-2 to TRBJ2-1; the match to TRBD2 covers 16 bases. Specimen: PBMCs. The clonotype originates from a human donor in good health (CMV status not recorded). Some clones in this sample may be carry-over from other donors' samples. CDR3 sequence (DNA): TGTGCCAGCAGCTCGGGGACTAGCGGGAGGGGTGAGCAGTTCTTC. Translated: CASSSGTSGRGEQFF.